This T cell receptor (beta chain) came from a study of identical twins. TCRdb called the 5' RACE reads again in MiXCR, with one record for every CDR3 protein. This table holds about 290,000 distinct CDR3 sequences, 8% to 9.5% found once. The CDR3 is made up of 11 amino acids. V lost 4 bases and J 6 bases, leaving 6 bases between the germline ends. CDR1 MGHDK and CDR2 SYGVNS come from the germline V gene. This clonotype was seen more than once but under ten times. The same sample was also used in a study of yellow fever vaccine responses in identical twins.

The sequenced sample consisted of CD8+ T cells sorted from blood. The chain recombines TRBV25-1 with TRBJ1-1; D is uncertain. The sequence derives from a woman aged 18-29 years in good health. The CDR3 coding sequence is TGTGCCAGCAGTGGTAGCTCTGAAGCTTTCTTT. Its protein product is CASSGSSEAFF.